The 10 T cell receptor beta chains reported below all come from one sample, sequenced in a study of blood T cell repertoires in COVID-19. Generated by immunoSEQ multiplex PCR, the TCRdb table keeps only in-frame clones and is missing some. Of 170,000 or so clones listed, 84% are singletons. The sequenced sample was peripheral blood. The source of these receptors is a man aged 18 to 30 with active or convalescent COVID-19.

This rearrangement joins TRBV9 to TRBJ2-1, with 7 bases identical to TRBD2. Per the germline V gene, CDR1 is SGDLS and CDR2 is YYNGEE. The V segment lost 4 bases and the J segment 4 bases; nucleotides outside the gene matches: 5. This CDR3 is built from 14 residues. As DNA, the CDR3 is TGTGCCAGCAGCCCTAGCGGATGGTACAATGAGCAGTTCTTC. This translates into CASSPSGWYNEQFF.

This rearrangement joins TRBV7-9 to TRBJ1-4; 8 bases match TRBD1. The junction had 7 bases not matched to a gene; V was cut back by 3 bases and J by 7 bases. There are 15 residues in the CDR3. Per germline, CDR1 SEHNR and CDR2 FQNEAQ (reference sequence). This CDR3 reads CASSFGDRLIEKLFF. As DNA, the CDR3 is TGTGCCAGCAGCTTTGGGGACAGGTTGATTGAAAAACTGTTTTTT.

The chain employs TRBV7-2 and TRBJ2-2; D unclear. The CDR3 length is 12 residues. Trimming pared 3 bases from V and 3 bases from J, leaving 2 bases between. The germline V gene has CDR1 SGHTA and CDR2 FQGNSA. CDR3 loop: CASSFYTGELFF. CDR3 DNA sequence: TGTGCCAGCAGCTTCTACACCGGGGAGCTGTTTTTT.

V and J are TRBV3-1 (or the pseudogene TRBV3-2) and TRBJ1-1, with unresolved D. The germline V gene has CDR1 LGHDT and CDR2 YNNKEL (reference sequence). Trimming cost V 3 bases and J 0 bases, with 11 bases left between them. The CDR3 extends over 15 amino acids. The CDR3 reads CASSHLRQMNTEAFF. As DNA, the CDR3 is TGTGCCAGCAGCCATCTAAGACAAATGAACACTGAAGCTTTCTTT.

The chain carries TRBV3-1 (or the pseudogene TRBV3-2) and TRBJ2-3; 15 bases fit TRBD2. Trimming at V came to 4 bases and at J to 1 base, leaving 6 bases not matched to a gene. This CDR3 is built from 18 residues. The germline V gene has CDR1 LGHDT and CDR2 YNNKEL (reference sequence). CDR3 bases: TGTGCCAGCAGCCCGGGACTAGCGGGGGGTCTGGGCACAGATACGCAGTATTTT. It encodes CASSPGLAGGLGTDTQYF.

V usage is TRBV4-2 and J usage is TRBJ1-1; TRBD1 matches 9 bases. From germline, CDR1 is LGHNA and CDR2 YNFKEQ. Trimming removed 2 bases from V and 2 bases from J; junction bases left unmatched: 6. The CDR3 spans 16 residues. CDR3 bases: TGTGCCAGCAGCCAAAGGGCAACAGGGGGCAACACTGAAGCTTTCTTT. This encodes CASSQRATGGNTEAFF.

Concerning this clone: Other DNA sequences in this specimen translate into the identical CDR3. The genes are TRBV6-5 and TRBJ2-2; 10 positions match TRBD1. This CDR3 has 15 residues. Trimming cost V 4 bases and J 3 bases; bases outside gene matches: 2. In germline, CDR1 is MNHEY, CDR2 SVGAGI. The CDR3 DNA sequence: TGTGCCAGCAGTTCAGGGACAGGGGACACCGGGGAGCTGTTTTTT. It specifies CASSSGTGDTGELFF.

The genes are TRBV19 and TRBJ1-6; perhaps TRBD1 as D (6 bases). Trimming stripped 10 bases from V and 9 bases from J, with 13 bases between. The germline V gene has CDR1 LNHDA and CDR2 SQIVND (reference sequence). The CDR3 has 12 amino acids. The CDR3 region is CATGTSGSPLHF. The CDR3 nucleotides read TGTGCCACCGGGACATCGGGTTCACCCCTCCACTTT.

V is TRBV19 and J is TRBJ1-2; 11 positions match TRBD1. The CDR3 has 15 residues. The junction had 6 bases not matched to a gene; V was cut back by 6 bases and J by 3 bases. From germline, CDR1 is LNHDA and CDR2 SQIVND (reference sequence). The CDR3: CASSPGTGGDYGYTF. As DNA, the CDR3 is TGTGCCAGTAGCCCTGGGACAGGGGGAGACTATGGCTACACCTTC.

The rearrangement uses TRBV27 and TRBJ2-7, with TRBD1 matching 9 bases. The J segment lost 4 bases and the V segment lost 6 bases, leaving 7 bases of the junction unmatched. The CDR3 has 14 amino acids. Germline V gene lookup returns CDR1 MNHEY and CDR2 SMNVEV (reference sequence). CDR3 sequence (DNA): TGTGCCAGCAGGCGGAACGGACAGGGGTACGAGCAGTACTTC. Residues: CASRRNGQGYEQYF.